The clone carrying this TCR beta chain was observed once. This record belongs to a study of blood T cell repertoires in COVID-19. This CDR3 region has 16 residues. The V gene's germline CDR1 is LNHNV and CDR2 YYDKDF (reference sequence). V was pared by 5 bases and J by 0 bases, with 14 bases between. Libraries were prepared by immunoSEQ multiplex PCR; TCRdb keeps only in-frame clonotypes and omits some of them. Of hundreds of thousands of clones listed, 80% to 90% are singletons. V gene TRBV15 combines with J gene TRBJ2-1; possible D gene TRBD2, 6 bases. This sequence was found in a woman aged 25 to 39 with active or convalescent COVID-19. The specimen was peripheral blood. CDR3: CATSARRGSSYNEQFF. Written as DNA, the CDR3 is TGTGCCACCAGCGCAAGACGGGGGAGCTCCTACAATGAGCAGTTCTTC.